Below, 6 T cell receptor beta chains from the same sample are listed, as sequenced in a study of T cell changes during pregnancy in multiple sclerosis. Measured with immunoSEQ multiplex PCR; TCRdb has only the in-frame clones, and not every one. The table includes more than 55,000 clones, approximately 94% detected once. The sample was CD8+ T cells from peripheral blood mononuclear cells, taken in the third trimester of pregnancy. The receptors were gathered from a female donor with multiple sclerosis, enrolled in a pregnancy study.

The chain joins TRBV9 to TRBJ2-7, with 16 bases fitting TRBD2. The length of the CDR3 is 16 residues. The V gene's germline CDR1 is SGDLS and CDR2 YYNGEE. Trimming at V came to 4 bases and at J to 3 bases, leaving 4 bases not matched to a gene. The CDR3 DNA sequence: TGTGCCAGCAGCTCCGGGACTAGCGGGAGGGTCTACGAGCAGTACTTC. Protein: CASSSGTSGRVYEQYF.

This rearrangement joins TRBV5-6 to TRBJ2-5; 8 positions match TRBD2. Trimming cost V 0 bases and J 5 bases; bases outside gene matches: 3. The CDR3 length is 14 residues. Germline CDR1 is SGHDT and CDR2 is YYEEEE. The CDR3 nucleotides are TGTGCCAGCAGCTTGGGCGCTAGCGGGGAGACCCAGTACTTC. Its protein product is CASSLGASGETQYF.

The chain is built from TRBV6-6 and TRBJ1-5; weak D call: TRBD1 (6 bases). Trimming shortened V by 2 bases and J by 4 bases, and 12 bases separated the two germline ends. Germline V gene lookup returns CDR1 MNHNY and CDR2 SVGAGI (reference sequence). The CDR3 totals 15 residues. CDR3 residues: CASSYQQGGNQPQHF. Here the CDR3 DNA reads TGTGCCAGCAGTTACCAACAGGGTGGAAATCAGCCCCAGCATTTT.

The V and J genes are TRBV30 and TRBJ2-1; 7 bases match TRBD1. The junction had 1 base not matched to a gene; V was cut back by 0 bases and J by 8 bases. The CDR3 contains 12 residues. Germline V gene sequence: CDR1 GTSNPN, CDR2 SVGIG (reference sequence). The CDR3 here is CAWSVTGDEQFF. DNA of the CDR3: TGTGCCTGGAGTGTCACAGGGGATGAGCAGTTCTTC.

This clone has a handful of counts. The chain uses TRBV30 and TRBJ2-2, with TRBD1 identical over 9 bases. Germline CDR1 is GTSNPN and CDR2 is SVGIG (reference sequence). The CDR3 has 17 amino acids. V lost 0 bases, J lost 7 bases, and 12 bases stayed unmatched. CDR3: CAWSVLLGQGKDGELFF. In DNA form, the CDR3 reads TGTGCCTGGAGTGTACTCCTGGGACAGGGCAAGGACGGGGAGCTGTTTTTT.

V gene TRBV4-1 combines with J gene TRBJ2-1; D remains ambiguous. Germline values: CDR1 MGHRA, CDR2 YSYEKL. The CDR3 spans 18 residues. V was cut by 4 bases and J by 0 bases, with 19 bases left in between. CDR3 nucleotides: TGCGCCAGCAGCCCCGGTGGGCTCGGCCATATCTCCTACAATGAGCAGTTCTTC. Translating gives CASSPGGLGHISYNEQFF.